This is a list of T cell receptor beta chains from one sample in a study of Graves' ophthalmopathy and Graves' hyperthyroidism. In TCRdb, the multiplex PCR reads were re-called with MiXCR into one record per CDR3 protein. The table shows about 400,000 distinct CDR3 sequences, with about 16% occurring only once. Material for sequencing was peripheral blood. The receptors here all came from a woman between 18 and 29 years old with Graves' ophthalmopathy. The CDR3 runs from the conserved cysteine through the conserved F or W. The D gene is left open where the match is weak. Not every row has a clone size; where given, it reads once, few, many or a size class.

d_gene	v_gene	j_gene	abundance	CDR3aa	CDR3nt
-	TRBV7-9	TRBJ1-1	many	CASSLEAQNTEAFF	TGTGCCAGCAGCTTAGAGGCCCAGAACACTGAAGCTTTCTTT
TRBD1	TRBV6-2/TRBV6-3	TRBJ1-2	-	CASRIPGQGQYGYTF	TGTGCCAGCAGAATTCCGGGACAGGGACAATATGGCTACACCTTC
-	TRBV7-3	TRBJ2-7	many	CASSSGTLVYEQYF	TGTGCCAGCAGCTCAGGTACGCTGGTCTACGAGCAGTACTTC
TRBD2	TRBV28	TRBJ2-5	-	CASSHPGLAGGETQYF	TGTGCCAGCAGTCACCCGGGGCTAGCGGGAGGAGAGACCCAGTACTTC
-	TRBV27	TRBJ1-2	many	CASWPGGGWTNYGYTF	TGTGCCAGCTGGCCGGGGGGGGGGTGGACTAACTATGGCTACACCTTC
TRBD1	TRBV11-2	TRBJ1-1	once	CASSLEAGTGTYTEAFF	TGTGCCAGCAGCTTAGAGGCCGGGACAGGGACCTACACTGAAGCTTTCTTT
-	TRBV29-1	TRBJ2-2	many	CSVGGPGMTGELFF	TGCAGCGTTGGGGGCCCTGGGATGACCGGGGAGCTGTTTTTT
-	TRBV20-1	TRBJ2-7	-	CSAQIEASLTYEQYF	TGCAGTGCCCAGATCGAGGCTAGCCTAACCTACGAGCAGTACTTC
-	TRBV7-8	TRBJ1-2	-	CASSSYGIGYGYTF	TGTGCCAGCAGCTCTTACGGAATCGGCTATGGCTACACCTTC
-	TRBV12-3/TRBV12-4	TRBJ1-2	-	CASSWGTYYGYTF	TGTGCCAGCAGTTGGGGCACCTACTATGGCTACACCTTC
TRBD2	TRBV5-1	TRBJ2-7	many	CASSLVASSGSNHEQYF	TGCGCCAGCAGCTTGGTAGCGTCTAGCGGGAGCAATCACGAGCAGTACTTC
-	TRBV7-3	TRBJ2-7	many	CASSLYQGDEQYF	TGTGCCAGCAGCTTGTATCAGGGCGACGAGCAGTACTTC
-	TRBV25-1	TRBJ2-7	many	CASKNRRSGFSYEQYF	TGTGCCAGCAAGAATCGTCGTTCCGGGTTCTCCTACGAGCAGTACTTC
-	TRBV14	TRBJ2-5	many	CASSQDLSETQYF	TGTGCCAGCAGCCAAGACCTTTCGGAGACCCAGTACTTC
-	TRBV28	TRBJ1-1	many	CASITVWRNTEAFF	TGTGCCAGCATAACAGTATGGAGGAACACTGAAGCTTTCTTT
-	TRBV7-8	TRBJ2-5	many	CASSLARLTQYF	TGTGCCAGCAGCTTAGCCCGGTTGACCCAGTACTTC
TRBD1	TRBV9	TRBJ2-5	many	CASSATGTGVETQYF	TGTGCCAGCAGCGCCACTGGGACAGGGGTAGAGACCCAGTACTTC
-	TRBV12-3/TRBV12-4	TRBJ2-7	many	CASSLSGSRLEQYF	TGTGCCAGCAGTCTTAGCGGTTCTCGTCTCGAGCAGTACTTC
-	TRBV7-2	TRBJ2-2	many	CASSPRRANTGELFF	TGTGCCAGCAGCCCCCGGCGGGCGAACACCGGGGAGCTGTTTTTT
-	TRBV7-2	TRBJ1-2	-	CASMLNYGYTF	TGTGCCAGCATGTTAAACTATGGCTACACCTTC
-	TRBV9	TRBJ1-2	many	CANSAALGAEGYTF	TGTGCCAACAGCGCTGCTCTAGGGGCGGAAGGCTACACCTTC
TRBD1	TRBV10-3	TRBJ1-1	many	CAIWDRDTEAFF	TGTGCCATCTGGGACAGGGATACGGAAGCTTTCTTT
TRBD2	TRBV30	TRBJ2-7	many	CAWARGTSGSEQYF	TGTGCCTGGGCTCGCGGGACTAGCGGGTCCGAGCAGTACTTC
TRBD1	TRBV18	TRBJ1-1	many	CASSSLLGQGGMDTEAFF	TGTGCCAGCTCATCCCTTTTGGGACAGGGAGGTATGGACACTGAAGCTTTCTTT
-	TRBV7-3	TRBJ2-2	many	CASSSMPAAGNTGELFF	TGTGCCAGCAGCTCCATGCCGGCAGCGGGGAACACCGGGGAGCTGTTTTTT
-	TRBV6-1	TRBJ2-3	many	CASSATSFADTQYF	TGTGCCAGCAGCGCGACTAGTTTCGCAGATACGCAGTATTTT
-	TRBV6-2/TRBV6-3	TRBJ2-7	many	CASRNNVGGGGTAYEQYF	TGTGCCAGCAGAAACAACGTTGGGGGTGGCGGGACCGCCTACGAGCAGTACTTC
TRBD1	TRBV29-1	TRBJ2-5	many	CSVRDRQETQYF	TGCAGCGTTCGGGACAGACAAGAGACCCAGTACTTC
-	TRBV30	TRBJ2-7	many	CAWSRGTEQYF	TGTGCCTGGAGTCGAGGGACGGAGCAGTACTTC
-	TRBV6-1	TRBJ1-5	-	CASTRVSNQPQHF	TGTGCCAGCACCAGGGTTAGCAATCAGCCCCAGCATTTT
TRBD1	TRBV28	TRBJ2-7	many	CASSPFRGQGRRLTEQYF	TGTGCCAGCAGCCCATTTAGAGGACAGGGTAGGAGGTTGACCGAGCAGTACTTC
-	TRBV7-6	TRBJ2-7	many	CASSLGPSQSSYEQYF	TGTGCCAGCAGCTTAGGCCCTTCCCAGAGCTCCTACGAGCAGTACTTC
-	TRBV24-1	TRBJ2-2	many	CATSDFGRTRTNTGELFF	TGTGCCACCAGTGATTTCGGACGGACCCGGACGAACACCGGGGAGCTGTTTTTT
-	TRBV6-2/TRBV6-3	TRBJ2-5	many	CASRRAPSNPETQYF	TGTGCCAGTAGGAGGGCCCCCAGCAACCCAGAGACCCAGTACTTC
-	TRBV9	TRBJ2-7	many	CASSVAREQQTYEQYF	TGTGCCAGCAGCGTAGCTAGGGAACAGCAGACCTACGAGCAGTACTTC
TRBD1	TRBV27	TRBJ1-5	many	CASSSHRGSNQPQHF	TGTGCCAGCAGTTCTCACAGGGGCAGCAATCAGCCCCAGCATTTT
TRBD1	TRBV27	TRBJ1-2	many	CASRRTGDNYGYTF	TGTGCCAGCAGACGGACAGGGGATAACTATGGCTACACCTTC
-	TRBV29-1	TRBJ1-1	many	CSVEVVVQGREAFF	TGCAGCGTTGAAGTGGTCGTTCAGGGGCGCGAAGCTTTCTTT
-	TRBV19	TRBJ1-1	many	CASSTQVDTEAFF	TGTGCCAGTAGTACCCAGGTGGACACTGAAGCTTTCTTT
-	TRBV19	TRBJ1-3	-	CASSTYASREDRNTIYF	TGTGCCAGTAGTACATATGCCTCACGGGAGGATCGAAACACCATATATTTT
-	TRBV20-1	TRBJ2-2	many	CSAPVGGELFF	TGCAGTGCTCCCGTGGGGGGGGAGCTGTTTTTT
-	TRBV28	TRBJ1-1	many	CASSLSGGGMNTEAFF	TGTGCCAGCAGTTTATCCGGGGGGGGCATGAACACTGAAGCTTTCTTT
TRBD1	TRBV12-3/TRBV12-4	TRBJ1-1	many	CASSSRQGATEAFF	TGTGCCAGCAGTTCTAGACAGGGGGCAACTGAAGCTTTCTTT
-	TRBV19	TRBJ1-1	many	CASATVPDSEAFF	TGTGCCAGTGCTACCGTACCGGACTCCGAAGCTTTCTTT
-	TRBV6-5	TRBJ1-3	many	CASSSTTQPGTAQNF	TGTGCCAGCAGTTCGACGACCCAACCGGGGACCGCCCAAAATTTT
TRBD1	TRBV12-5	TRBJ2-7	many	CASGLDRVGEQYF	TGTGCTAGTGGCCTGGACAGGGTGGGTGAGCAGTACTTC
TRBD1	TRBV2	TRBJ2-7	many	CASSAIGTGGSYEQYF	TGTGCCAGCAGTGCCATTGGGACAGGGGGGTCCTACGAGCAGTACTTC
TRBD2	TRBV27	TRBJ2-7	-	CASRLAGARKQYF	TGTGCCAGCAGACTAGCGGGAGCGAGAAAGCAGTACTTC
TRBD1	TRBV20-1	TRBJ1-3	many	CSARWTGRGNTIYF	TGCAGTGCTAGATGGACAGGGAGAGGAAACACCATATATTTT
-	TRBV11-2	TRBJ1-5	many	CASSLVRERVLGDNQPQHF	TGTGCCAGCAGCTTAGTTCGGGAGCGCGTCCTAGGGGACAATCAGCCCCAGCATTTT
-	TRBV7-2	TRBJ2-7	-	CASSVRGDYEQYF	TGTGCCAGCAGCGTCCGGGGAGACTACGAGCAGTACTTC
TRBD1	TRBV6-1	TRBJ2-7	many	CASIPRPGQGDHEQYF	TGTGCCAGCATTCCCCGTCCGGGACAGGGGGACCACGAGCAGTACTTC
TRBD1	TRBV11-2	TRBJ1-5	-	CASSTSGTEYQPQHF	TGTGCCAGCAGCACCTCCGGGACAGAGTATCAGCCCCAGCATTTT
TRBD1	TRBV5-1	TRBJ1-6	many	CASSGTGRGNSPLHF	TGCGCCAGCAGCGGGACAGGGAGAGGGAATTCACCCCTCCACTTT
-	TRBV6-1	TRBJ2-5	many	CASSEGGETQYF	TGTGCCAGCAGTGAAGGGGGAGAGACCCAGTACTTC
TRBD2	TRBV29-1	TRBJ2-7	many	CSVGWTSGGFEQYF	TGCAGCGTTGGATGGACTAGCGGGGGTTTTGAGCAGTACTTC
TRBD1	TRBV15	TRBJ2-7	many	CATSRAGDRASYEQYF	TGTGCCACCAGCAGAGCAGGGGACAGGGCTTCCTACGAGCAGTACTTC
-	TRBV2	TRBJ1-2	many	CASSEPGGAYGYTF	TGTGCCAGCAGTGAACCGGGTGGGGCCTATGGCTACACCTTC
-	TRBV28	TRBJ1-2	many	CASSSNYGYTF	TGTGCCAGCAGTTCGAACTATGGCTACACCTTC